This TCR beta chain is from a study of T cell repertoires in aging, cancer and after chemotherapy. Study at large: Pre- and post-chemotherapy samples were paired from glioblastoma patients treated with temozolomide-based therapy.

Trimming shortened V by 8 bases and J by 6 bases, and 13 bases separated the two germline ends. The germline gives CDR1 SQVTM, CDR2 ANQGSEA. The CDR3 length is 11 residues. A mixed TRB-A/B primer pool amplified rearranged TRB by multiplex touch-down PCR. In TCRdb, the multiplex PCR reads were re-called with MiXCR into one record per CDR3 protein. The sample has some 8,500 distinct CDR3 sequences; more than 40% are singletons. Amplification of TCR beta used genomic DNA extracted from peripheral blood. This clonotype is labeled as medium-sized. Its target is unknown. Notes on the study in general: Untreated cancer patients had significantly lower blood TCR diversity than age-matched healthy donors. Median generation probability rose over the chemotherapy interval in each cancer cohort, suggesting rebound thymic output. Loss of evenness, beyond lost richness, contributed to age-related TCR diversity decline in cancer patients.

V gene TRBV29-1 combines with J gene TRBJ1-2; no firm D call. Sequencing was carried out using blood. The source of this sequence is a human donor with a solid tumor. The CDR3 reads CSISGLDGYTF. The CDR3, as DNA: TGCAGCATATCCGGGTTAGATGGCTACACCTTC. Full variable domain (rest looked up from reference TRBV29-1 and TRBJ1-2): SAVISQKPSRDICQRGTSLTIQCQVDSQVTMMFWYRQQPGQSLTLIATANQGSEATYESGFVIDKFPISRPNLTFSTLTVSNMSPEDSSIYLCSISGLDGYTFGSGTRLTVV.